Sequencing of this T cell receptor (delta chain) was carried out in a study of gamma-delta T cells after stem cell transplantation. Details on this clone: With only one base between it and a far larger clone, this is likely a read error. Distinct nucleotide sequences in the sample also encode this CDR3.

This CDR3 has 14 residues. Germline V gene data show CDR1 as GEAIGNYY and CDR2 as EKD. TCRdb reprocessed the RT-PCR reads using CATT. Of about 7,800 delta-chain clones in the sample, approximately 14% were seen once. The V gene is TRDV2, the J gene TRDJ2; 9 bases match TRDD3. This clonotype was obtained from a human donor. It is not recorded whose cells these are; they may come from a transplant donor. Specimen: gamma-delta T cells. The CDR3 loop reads CACDTGGLTAQLFF. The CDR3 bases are TGTGCCTGCGACACTGGGGGATTGACAGCACAACTCTTCTTT.